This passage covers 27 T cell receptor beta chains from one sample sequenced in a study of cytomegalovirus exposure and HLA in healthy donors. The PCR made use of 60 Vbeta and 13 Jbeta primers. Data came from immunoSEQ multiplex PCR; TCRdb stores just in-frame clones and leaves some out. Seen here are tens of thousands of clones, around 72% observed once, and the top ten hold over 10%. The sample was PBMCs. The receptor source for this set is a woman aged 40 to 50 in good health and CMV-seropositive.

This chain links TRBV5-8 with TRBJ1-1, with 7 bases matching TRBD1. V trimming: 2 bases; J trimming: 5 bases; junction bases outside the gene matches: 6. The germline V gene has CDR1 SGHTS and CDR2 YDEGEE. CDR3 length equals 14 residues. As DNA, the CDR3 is TGTGCCAGCAGCTTCAGACAGGGTCGGACTGAAGCTTTCTTT. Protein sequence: CASSFRQGRTEAFF.

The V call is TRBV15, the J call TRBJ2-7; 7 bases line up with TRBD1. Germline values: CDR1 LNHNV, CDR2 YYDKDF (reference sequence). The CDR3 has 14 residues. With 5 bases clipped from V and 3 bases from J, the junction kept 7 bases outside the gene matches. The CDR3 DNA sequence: TGTGCCACCAGCGGACCGGGACAGCTCTACGAGCAGTACTTC. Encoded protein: CATSGPGQLYEQYF.

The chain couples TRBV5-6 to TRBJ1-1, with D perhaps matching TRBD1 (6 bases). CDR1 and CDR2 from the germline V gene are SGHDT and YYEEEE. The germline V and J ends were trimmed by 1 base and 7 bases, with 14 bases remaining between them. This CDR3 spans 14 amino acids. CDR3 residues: CASSLLRRGSEAFF. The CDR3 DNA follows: TGTGCCAGCAGCTTGTTGCGCAGGGGAAGTGAAGCTTTCTTT.

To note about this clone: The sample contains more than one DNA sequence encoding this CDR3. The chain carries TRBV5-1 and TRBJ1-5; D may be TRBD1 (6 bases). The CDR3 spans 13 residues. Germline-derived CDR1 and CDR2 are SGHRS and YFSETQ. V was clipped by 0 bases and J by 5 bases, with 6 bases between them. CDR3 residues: CASSLAGDQPQHF. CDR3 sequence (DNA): TGCGCCAGCAGCTTGGCAGGGGATCAGCCCCAGCATTTT.

In nucleotides, the CDR3 is TGCGCCAGCAGCTTGTATGAAGCTCTCGGAGAGGAGCAGTTCTTC. Translating gives CASSLYEALGEEQFF. The chain joins TRBV5-1 to TRBJ2-1; no firm D call. V was cut by 1 base and J by 10 bases, with 18 bases left in between. Germline V gene data show CDR1 as SGHRS and CDR2 as YFSETQ. The CDR3 is 15 residues long. Together with reference TRBV5-1 and TRBJ2-1, the CDR3 gives the full variable domain: KAGVTQTPRYLIKTRGQQVTLSCSPISGHRSVSWYQQTPGQGLQFLFEYFSETQRNKGNFPGRFSGRQFSNSRSEMNVSTLELGDSALYLCASSLYEALGEEQFFGPGTRLTVL.

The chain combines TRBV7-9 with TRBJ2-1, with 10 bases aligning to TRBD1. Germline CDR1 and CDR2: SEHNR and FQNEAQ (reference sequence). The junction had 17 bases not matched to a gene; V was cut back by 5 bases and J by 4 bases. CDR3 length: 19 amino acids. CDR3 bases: TGTGCCAGCAGCCCCGGGGGACAGGGGACTGGTCGGCGATACAATGAGCAGTTCTTC. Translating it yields CASSPGGQGTGRRYNEQFF.

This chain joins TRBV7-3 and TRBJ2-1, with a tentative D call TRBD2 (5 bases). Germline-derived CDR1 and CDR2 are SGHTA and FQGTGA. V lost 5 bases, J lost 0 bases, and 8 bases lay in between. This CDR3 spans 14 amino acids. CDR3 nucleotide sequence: TGTGCCAGCAGCGACCGGGGCTCCTACAATGAGCAGTTCTTC. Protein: CASSDRGSYNEQFF.

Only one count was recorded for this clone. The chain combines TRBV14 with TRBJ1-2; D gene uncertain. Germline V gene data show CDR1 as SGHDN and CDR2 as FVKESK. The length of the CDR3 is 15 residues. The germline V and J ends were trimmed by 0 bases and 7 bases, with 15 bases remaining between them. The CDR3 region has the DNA TGTGCCAGCAGCCAAGAACTTGCGGCAGTTGTTGGCTACACCTTC. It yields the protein CASSQELAAVVGYTF.

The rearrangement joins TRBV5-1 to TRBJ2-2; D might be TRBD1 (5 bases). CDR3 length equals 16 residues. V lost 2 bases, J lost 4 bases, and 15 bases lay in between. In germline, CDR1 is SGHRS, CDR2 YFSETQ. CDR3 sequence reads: CASSFYPDKSTGELFF. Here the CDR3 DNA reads TGCGCCAGCAGCTTTTACCCGGACAAAAGCACCGGGGAGCTGTTTTTT. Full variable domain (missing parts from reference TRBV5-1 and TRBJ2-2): KAGVTQTPRYLIKTRGQQVTLSCSPISGHRSVSWYQQTPGQGLQFLFEYFSETQRNKGNFPGRFSGRQFSNSRSEMNVSTLELGDSALYLCASSFYPDKSTGELFFGEGSRLTVL.

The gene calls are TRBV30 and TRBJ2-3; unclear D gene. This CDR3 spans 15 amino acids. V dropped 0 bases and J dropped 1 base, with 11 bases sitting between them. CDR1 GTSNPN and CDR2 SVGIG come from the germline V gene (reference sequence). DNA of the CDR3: TGTGCCTGGAGTGTAATGGGCCAGGGCACAGATACGCAGTATTTT. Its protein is CAWSVMGQGTDTQYF.

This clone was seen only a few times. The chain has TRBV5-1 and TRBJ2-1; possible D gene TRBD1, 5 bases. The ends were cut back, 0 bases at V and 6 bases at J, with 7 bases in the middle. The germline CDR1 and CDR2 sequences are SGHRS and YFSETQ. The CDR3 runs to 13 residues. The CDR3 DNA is TGCGCCAGCAGCTTGGTTAGGGGCAATGAGCAGTTCTTC. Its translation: CASSLVRGNEQFF.

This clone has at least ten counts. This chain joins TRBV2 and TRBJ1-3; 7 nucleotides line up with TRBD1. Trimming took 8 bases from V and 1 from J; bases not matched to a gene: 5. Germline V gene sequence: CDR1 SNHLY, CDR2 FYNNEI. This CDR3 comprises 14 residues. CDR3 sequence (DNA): TGTGCCAGCCGGAGGGGACAGTCTGGAAACACCATATATTTT. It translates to CASRRGQSGNTIYF.

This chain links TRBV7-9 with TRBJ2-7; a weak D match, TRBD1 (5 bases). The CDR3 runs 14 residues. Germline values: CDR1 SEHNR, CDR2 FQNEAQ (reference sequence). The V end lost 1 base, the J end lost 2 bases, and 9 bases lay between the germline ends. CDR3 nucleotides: TGTGCCAGCAGCTTAGTGGCAGGGCCCTACGAGCAGTACTTC. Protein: CASSLVAGPYEQYF.

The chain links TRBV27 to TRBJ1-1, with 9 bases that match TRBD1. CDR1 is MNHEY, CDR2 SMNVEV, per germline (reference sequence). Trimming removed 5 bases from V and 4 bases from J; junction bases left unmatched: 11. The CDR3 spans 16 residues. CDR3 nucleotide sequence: TGTGCCAGCAGTCCGACTCACAGGGGGCTTGCCACTGAAGCTTTCTTT. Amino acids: CASSPTHRGLATEAFF.

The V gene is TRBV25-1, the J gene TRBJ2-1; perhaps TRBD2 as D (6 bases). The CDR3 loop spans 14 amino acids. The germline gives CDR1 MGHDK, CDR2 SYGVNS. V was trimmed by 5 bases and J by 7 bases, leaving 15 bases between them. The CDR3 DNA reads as TGTGCCAGCAGTTCCCCGGGGGTTCAGAATGAGCAGTTCTTC. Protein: CASSSPGVQNEQFF.

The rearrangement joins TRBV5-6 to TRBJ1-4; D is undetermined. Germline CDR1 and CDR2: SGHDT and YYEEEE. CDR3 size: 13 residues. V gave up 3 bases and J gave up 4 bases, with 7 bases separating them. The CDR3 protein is CASSYLSNEKLFF. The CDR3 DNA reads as TGTGCCAGCAGCTACCTGAGTAATGAAAAACTGTTTTTT.

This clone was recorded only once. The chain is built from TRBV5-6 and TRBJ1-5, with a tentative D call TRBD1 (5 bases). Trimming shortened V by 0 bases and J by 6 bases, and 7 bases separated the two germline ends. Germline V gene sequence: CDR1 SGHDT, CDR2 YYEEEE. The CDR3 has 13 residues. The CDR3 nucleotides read TGTGCCAGCAGCTTGGTTCAGGGTCAGCCCCAGCATTTT. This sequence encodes CASSLVQGQPQHF.

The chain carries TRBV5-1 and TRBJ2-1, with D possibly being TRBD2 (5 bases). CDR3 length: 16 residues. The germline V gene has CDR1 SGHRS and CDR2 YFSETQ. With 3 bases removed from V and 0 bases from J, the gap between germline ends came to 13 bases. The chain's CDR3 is CASSSPDLNSYNEQFF. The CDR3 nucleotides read TGCGCCAGCAGCTCCCCGGACTTAAACTCCTACAATGAGCAGTTCTTC.

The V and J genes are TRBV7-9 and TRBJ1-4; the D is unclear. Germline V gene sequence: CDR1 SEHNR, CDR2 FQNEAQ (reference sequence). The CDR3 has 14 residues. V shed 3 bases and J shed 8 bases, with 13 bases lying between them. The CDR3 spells CASSLRGLGEKLFF. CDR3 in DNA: TGTGCCAGCAGCTTGCGAGGGTTGGGAGAAAAACTGTTTTTT.

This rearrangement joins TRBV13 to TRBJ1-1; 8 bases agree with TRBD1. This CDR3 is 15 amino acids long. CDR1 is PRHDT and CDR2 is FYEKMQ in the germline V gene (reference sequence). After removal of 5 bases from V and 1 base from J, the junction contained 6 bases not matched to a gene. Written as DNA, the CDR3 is TGTGCCAGCAGCGTACATACAGGGGGGAACACTGAAGCTTTCTTT. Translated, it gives CASSVHTGGNTEAFF.

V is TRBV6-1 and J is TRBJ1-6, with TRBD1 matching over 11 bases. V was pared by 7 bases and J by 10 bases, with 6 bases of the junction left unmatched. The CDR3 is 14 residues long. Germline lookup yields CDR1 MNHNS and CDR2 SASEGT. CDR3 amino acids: CASKSGTGGSPLHF. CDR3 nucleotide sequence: TGTGCCAGCAAATCCGGGACAGGGGGGTCACCCCTCCACTTT.

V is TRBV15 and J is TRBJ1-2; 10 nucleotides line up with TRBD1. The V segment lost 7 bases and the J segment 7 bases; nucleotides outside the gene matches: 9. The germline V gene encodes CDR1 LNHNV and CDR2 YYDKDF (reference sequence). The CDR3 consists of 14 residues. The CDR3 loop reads CATIRRDRGAGYTF. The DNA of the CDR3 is TGTGCCACCATACGTCGGGACAGGGGTGCTGGCTACACCTTC. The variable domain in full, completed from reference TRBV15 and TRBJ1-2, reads DAMVIQNPRYQVTQFGKPVTLSCSQTLNHNVMYWYQQKSSQAPKLLFHYYDKDFNNEADTPDNFQSRRPNTSFCFLDIRSPGLGDTAMYLCATIRRDRGAGYTFGSGTRLTVV.

In DNA form, the CDR3 reads TGTGCCAGTACCCCCCTCCACAGCGCCGGGGGCAATCAGCCCCAGCATTTT. Translated, it gives CASTPLHSAGGNQPQHF. The rearrangement uses TRBV19 and TRBJ1-5; no reliable D call. CDR3 length: 17 residues. Per the germline V gene, CDR1 is LNHDA and CDR2 is SQIVND (reference sequence). Trimming left V 7 bases short and J 2 bases short, with 21 bases between.

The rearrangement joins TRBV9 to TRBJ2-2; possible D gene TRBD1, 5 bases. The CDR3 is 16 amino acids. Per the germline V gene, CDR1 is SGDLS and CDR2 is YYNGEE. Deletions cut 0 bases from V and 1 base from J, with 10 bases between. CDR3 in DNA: TGTGCCAGCAGCGTAGGTGGGGCGCAGAACACCGGGGAGCTGTTTTTT. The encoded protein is CASSVGGAQNTGELFF.

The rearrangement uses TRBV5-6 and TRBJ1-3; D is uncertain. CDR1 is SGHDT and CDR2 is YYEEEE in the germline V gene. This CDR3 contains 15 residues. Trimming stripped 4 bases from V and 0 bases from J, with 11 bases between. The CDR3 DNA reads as TGTGCCAGCAGCCGCCCACCTACCTCTGGAAACACCATATATTTT. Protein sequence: CASSRPPTSGNTIYF.

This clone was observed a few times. The CDR3 DNA sequence: TGTGCCAGCAGCTATTGGACTAGCGACTACGAGCAGTACTTC. Protein sequence: CASSYWTSDYEQYF. This chain joins TRBV7-2 and TRBJ2-7; 9 nucleotides match TRBD2. The V gene end was trimmed by 4 bases and the J gene end by 3 bases; junction bases not matched to a gene: 4. Germline V lookup: CDR1 SGHTA, CDR2 FQGNSA. The CDR3 length is 14 residues.

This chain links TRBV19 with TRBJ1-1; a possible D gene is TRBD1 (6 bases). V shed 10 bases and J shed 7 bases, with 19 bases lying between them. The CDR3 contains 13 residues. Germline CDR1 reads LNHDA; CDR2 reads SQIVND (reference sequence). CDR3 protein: CATITARGGEAFF. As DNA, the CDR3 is TGTGCCACCATAACAGCCAGGGGTGGTGAAGCTTTCTTT.